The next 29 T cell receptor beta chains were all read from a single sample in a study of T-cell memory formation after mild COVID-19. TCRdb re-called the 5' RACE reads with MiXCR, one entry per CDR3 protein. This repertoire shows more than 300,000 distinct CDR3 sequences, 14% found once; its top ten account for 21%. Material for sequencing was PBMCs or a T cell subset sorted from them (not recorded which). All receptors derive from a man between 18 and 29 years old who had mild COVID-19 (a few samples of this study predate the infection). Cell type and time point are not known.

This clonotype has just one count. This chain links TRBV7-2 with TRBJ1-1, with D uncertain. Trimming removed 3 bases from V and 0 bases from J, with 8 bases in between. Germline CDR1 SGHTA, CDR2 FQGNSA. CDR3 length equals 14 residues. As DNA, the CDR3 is TGTGCCAGCAGCTTTTTGTCACTGAACACTGAAGCTTTCTTT. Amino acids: CASSFLSLNTEAFF.

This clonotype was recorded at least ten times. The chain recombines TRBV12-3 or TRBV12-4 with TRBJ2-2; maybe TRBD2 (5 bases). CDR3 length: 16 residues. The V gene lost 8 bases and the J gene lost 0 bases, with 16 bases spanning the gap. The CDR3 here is CASRRRPPTNTGELFF. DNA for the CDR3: TGTGCCAGCCGTAGGAGGCCGCCGACGAACACCGGGGAGCTGTTTTTT.

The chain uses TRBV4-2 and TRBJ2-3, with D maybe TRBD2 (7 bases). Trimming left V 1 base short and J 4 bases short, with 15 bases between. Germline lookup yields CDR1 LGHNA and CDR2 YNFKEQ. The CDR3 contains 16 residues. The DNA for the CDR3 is TGTGCCAGCAGCCAAGTGGGCGGGGGCCACGCAGATACGCAGTATTTT. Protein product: CASSQVGGGHADTQYF.

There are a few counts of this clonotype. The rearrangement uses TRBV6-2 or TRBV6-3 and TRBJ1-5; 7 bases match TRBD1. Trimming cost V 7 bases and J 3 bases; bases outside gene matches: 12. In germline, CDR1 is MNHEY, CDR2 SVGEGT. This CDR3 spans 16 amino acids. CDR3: CASTDTGEGVNQPQHF. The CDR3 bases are TGTGCCAGCACCGATACAGGGGAAGGGGTCAATCAGCCCCAGCATTTT.

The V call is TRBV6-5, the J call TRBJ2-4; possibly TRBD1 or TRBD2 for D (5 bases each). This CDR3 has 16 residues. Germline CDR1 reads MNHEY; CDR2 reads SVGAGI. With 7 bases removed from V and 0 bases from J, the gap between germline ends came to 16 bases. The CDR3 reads CASMEVEGLAKNIQYF. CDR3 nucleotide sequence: TGTGCCAGCATGGAAGTAGAGGGGCTAGCCAAAAACATTCAGTACTTC.

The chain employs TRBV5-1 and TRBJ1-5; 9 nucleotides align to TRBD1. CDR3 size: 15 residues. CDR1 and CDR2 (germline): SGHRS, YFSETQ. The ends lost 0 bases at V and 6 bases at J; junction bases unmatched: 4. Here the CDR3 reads CASSLAGTGSQPQHF. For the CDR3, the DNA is TGCGCCAGCAGCTTGGCCGGGACAGGGAGTCAGCCCCAGCATTTT. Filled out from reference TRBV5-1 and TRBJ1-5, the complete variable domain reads KAGVTQTPRYLIKTRGQQVTLSCSPISGHRSVSWYQQTPGQGLQFLFEYFSETQRNKGNFPGRFSGRQFSNSRSEMNVSTLELGDSALYLCASSLAGTGSQPQHFGDGTRLSIL.

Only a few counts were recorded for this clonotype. For the CDR3, the DNA is TGTGCCAGCAGTGTGAGGGCCTCAGCTAACTATGGCTACACCTTC. Residues: CASSVRASANYGYTF. The chain joins TRBV12-3 or TRBV12-4 to TRBJ1-2; no clear D gene. V lost 5 bases and J 0 bases, leaving 13 bases between the germline ends. The CDR3 spans 15 residues.

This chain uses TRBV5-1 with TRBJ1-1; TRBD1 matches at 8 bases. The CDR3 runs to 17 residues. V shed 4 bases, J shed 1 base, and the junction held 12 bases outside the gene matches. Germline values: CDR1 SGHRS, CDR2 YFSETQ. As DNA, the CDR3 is TGCGCCAGCAGCAGGGGAATTGGACAGGGCAAGAACACTGAAGCTTTCTTT. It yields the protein CASSRGIGQGKNTEAFF. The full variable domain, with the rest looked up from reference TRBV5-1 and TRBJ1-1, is KAGVTQTPRYLIKTRGQQVTLSCSPISGHRSVSWYQQTPGQGLQFLFEYFSETQRNKGNFPGRFSGRQFSNSRSEMNVSTLELGDSALYLCASSRGIGQGKNTEAFFGQGTRLTVV.

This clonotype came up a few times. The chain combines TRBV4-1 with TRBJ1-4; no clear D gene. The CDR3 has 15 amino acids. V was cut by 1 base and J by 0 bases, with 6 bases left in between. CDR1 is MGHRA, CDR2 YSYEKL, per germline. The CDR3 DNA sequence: TGCGCCAGCAGCCAAGGATTTGCAACTAATGAAAAACTGTTTTTT. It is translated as CASSQGFATNEKLFF.

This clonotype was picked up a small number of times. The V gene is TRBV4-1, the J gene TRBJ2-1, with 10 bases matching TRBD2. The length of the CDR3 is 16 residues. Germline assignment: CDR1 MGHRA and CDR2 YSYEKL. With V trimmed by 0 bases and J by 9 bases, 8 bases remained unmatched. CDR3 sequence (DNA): TGCGCCAGCAGCCAAGAAGGTAGCGGGGGGTACGGTGAGCAGTTCTTC. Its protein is CASSQEGSGGYGEQFF.

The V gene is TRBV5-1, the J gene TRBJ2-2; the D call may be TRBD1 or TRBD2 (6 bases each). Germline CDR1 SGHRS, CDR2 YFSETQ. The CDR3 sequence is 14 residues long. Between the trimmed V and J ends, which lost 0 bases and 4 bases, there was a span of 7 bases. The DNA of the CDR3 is TGCGCCAGCAGCTTGGAGGGGGGCACCGGGGAGCTGTTTTTT. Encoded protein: CASSLEGGTGELFF.

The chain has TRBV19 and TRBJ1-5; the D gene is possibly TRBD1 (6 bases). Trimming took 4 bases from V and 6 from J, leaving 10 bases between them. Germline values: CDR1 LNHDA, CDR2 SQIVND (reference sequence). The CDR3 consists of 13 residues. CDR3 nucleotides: TGTGCCAGTAGTAGGAAACAGGGTCAGCCCCAGCATTTT. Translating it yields CASSRKQGQPQHF.

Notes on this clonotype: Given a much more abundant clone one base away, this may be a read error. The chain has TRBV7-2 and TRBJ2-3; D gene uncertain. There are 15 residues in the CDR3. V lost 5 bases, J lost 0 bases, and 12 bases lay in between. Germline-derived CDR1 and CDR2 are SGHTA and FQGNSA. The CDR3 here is CTSSPLTPSTDTQYF. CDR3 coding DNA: TGTACCAGCAGCCCTCTAACACCTAGCACAGATACGCAGTATTTT.

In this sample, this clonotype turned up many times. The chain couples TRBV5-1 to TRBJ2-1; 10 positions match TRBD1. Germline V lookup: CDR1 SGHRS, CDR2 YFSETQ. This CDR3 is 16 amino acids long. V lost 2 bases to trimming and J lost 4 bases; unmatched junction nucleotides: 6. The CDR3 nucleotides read TGCGCCAGCAGCTTATACCCGGGACAGGGGTACAATGAGCAGTTCTTC. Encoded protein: CASSLYPGQGYNEQFF.

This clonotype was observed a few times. CDR3 bases: TGTGCCAGCAGTTATAACAGGGGTCCGCAGTATTTT. Translation: CASSYNRGPQYF. The V gene is TRBV6-2 or TRBV6-3, the J gene TRBJ2-3; TRBD1 aligns across 7 bases. V gave up 3 bases and J gave up 10 bases; unmatched junction bases: 4. Germline-derived CDR1 and CDR2 are MNHEY and SVGEGT. This CDR3 is built from 12 residues.

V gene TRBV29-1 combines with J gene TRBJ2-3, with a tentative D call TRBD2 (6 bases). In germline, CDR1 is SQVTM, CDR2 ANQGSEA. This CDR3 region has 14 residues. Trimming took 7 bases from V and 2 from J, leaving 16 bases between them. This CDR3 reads CSASEGGVTDTQYF. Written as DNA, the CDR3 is TGCAGCGCTTCGGAGGGAGGTGTCACAGATACGCAGTATTTT.

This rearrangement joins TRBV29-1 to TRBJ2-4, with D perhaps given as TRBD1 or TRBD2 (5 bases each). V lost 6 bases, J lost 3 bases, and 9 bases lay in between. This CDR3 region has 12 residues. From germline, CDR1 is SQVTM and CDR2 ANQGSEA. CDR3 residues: CSVGTGKNIQYF. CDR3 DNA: TGCAGCGTCGGGACGGGCAAAAACATTCAGTACTTC.

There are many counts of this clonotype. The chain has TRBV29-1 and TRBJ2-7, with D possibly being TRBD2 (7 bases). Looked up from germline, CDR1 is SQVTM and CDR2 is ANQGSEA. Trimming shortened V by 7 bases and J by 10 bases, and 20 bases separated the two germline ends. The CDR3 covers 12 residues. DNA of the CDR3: TGCAGCGCCATTCGGGCGGGGGCGGAACAGTACTTC. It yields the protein CSAIRAGAEQYF.

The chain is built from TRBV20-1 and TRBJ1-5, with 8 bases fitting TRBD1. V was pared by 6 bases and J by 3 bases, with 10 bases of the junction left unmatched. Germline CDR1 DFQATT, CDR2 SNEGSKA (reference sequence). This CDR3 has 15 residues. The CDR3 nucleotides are TGCAGTGCGTACCCCGAGACAGGGGTCAATCAGCCCCAGCATTTT. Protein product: CSAYPETGVNQPQHF.

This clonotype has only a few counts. For the CDR3, the DNA is TGTGCCATCAGGGATCAGACTGAAGCTTTCTTT. Its protein is CAIRDQTEAFF. V usage is TRBV10-3 and J usage is TRBJ1-1; D is ambiguous. Trimming shortened V by 6 bases and J by 5 bases, and 7 bases separated the two germline ends. This CDR3 has 11 residues. Per the germline V gene, CDR1 is ENHRY and CDR2 is SYGVKD.

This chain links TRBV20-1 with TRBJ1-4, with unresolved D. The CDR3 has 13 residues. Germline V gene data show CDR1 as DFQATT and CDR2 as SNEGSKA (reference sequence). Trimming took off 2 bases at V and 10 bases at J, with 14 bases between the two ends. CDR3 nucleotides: TGCAGTGCTAGACCCCTTCAGGCAGCAAAACTGTTTTTT. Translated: CSARPLQAAKLFF.

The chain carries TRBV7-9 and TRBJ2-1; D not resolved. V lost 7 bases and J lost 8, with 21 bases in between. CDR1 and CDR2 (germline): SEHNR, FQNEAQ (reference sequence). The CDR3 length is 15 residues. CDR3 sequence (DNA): TGTGCCAGCAATGAGGAACGGACGGCCCCTGATGAGCAGTTCTTC. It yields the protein CASNEERTAPDEQFF. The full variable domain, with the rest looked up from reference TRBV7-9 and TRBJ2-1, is DTGVSQNPRHKITKRGQNVTFRCDPISEHNRLYWYRQTLGQGPEFLTYFQNEAQLEKSRLLSDRFSAERPKGSFSTLEIQRTEQGDSAMYLCASNEERTAPDEQFFGPGTRLTVL.

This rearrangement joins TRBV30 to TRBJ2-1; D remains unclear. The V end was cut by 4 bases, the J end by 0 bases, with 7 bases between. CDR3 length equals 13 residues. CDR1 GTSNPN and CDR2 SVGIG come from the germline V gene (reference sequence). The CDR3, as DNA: TGTGCCTGGACAAAAAACTCCTACAATGAGCAGTTCTTC. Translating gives CAWTKNSYNEQFF.

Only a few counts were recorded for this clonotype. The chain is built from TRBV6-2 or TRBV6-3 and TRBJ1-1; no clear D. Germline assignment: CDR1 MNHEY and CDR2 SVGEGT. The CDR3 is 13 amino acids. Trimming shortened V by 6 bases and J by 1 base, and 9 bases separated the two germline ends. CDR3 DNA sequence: TGTGCCAGCAGCTTAAATTGGAACACTGAAGCTTTCTTT. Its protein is CASSLNWNTEAFF.

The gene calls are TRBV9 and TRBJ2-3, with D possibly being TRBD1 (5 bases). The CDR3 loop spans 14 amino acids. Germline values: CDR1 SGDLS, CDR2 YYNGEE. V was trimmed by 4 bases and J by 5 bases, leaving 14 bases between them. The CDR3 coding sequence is TGTGCCAGCAGCCCCGACAGCCCCGGAGATACGCAGTATTTT. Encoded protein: CASSPDSPGDTQYF.

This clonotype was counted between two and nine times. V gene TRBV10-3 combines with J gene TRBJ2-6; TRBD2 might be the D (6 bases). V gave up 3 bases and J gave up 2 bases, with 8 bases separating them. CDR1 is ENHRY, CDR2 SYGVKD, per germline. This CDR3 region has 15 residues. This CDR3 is CAISEPGAGANVLTF. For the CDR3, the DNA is TGTGCCATCAGTGAACCGGGGGCTGGGGCCAACGTCCTGACTTTC.

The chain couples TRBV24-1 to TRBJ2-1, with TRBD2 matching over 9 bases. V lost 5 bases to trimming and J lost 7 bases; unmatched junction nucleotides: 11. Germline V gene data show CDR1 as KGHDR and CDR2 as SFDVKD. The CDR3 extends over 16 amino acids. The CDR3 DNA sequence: TGTGCCACCAGTGTTTTAGGGCTAGCGGGGAGTAATGAGCAGTTCTTC. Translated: CATSVLGLAGSNEQFF.

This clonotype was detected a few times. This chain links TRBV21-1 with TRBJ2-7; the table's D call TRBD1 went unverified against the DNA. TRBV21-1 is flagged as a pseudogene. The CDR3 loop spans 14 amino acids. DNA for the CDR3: TGTGCCAGCAGCTTCCGGGACAGCTCCTACGAGCAGTACGTC. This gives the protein CASSFRDSSYEQYV.

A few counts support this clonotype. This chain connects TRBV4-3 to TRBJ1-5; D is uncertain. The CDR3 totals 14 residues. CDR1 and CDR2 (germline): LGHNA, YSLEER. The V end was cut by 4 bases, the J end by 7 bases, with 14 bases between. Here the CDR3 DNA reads TGCGCCAGCAGCCTGACAAACGAGCAACAGCCCCAGCATTTT. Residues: CASSLTNEQQPQHF.